The clone carrying this T cell receptor beta chain has just one count. Its cognate antigen is unknown. The data belong to a study of cytomegalovirus exposure and HLA in healthy donors. Whole-study results and caveats: It was about 150 TCR beta chains that were listed as cytomegalovirus-associated.

Per germline, CDR1 MNHNS and CDR2 SASEGT. The trim removed 6 bases at V and 9 bases at J, leaving 14 bases unmatched. The CDR3 runs 15 residues. TCRdb's copy holds only in-frame clones and misses some; the assay was immunoSEQ multiplex PCR. This sample has about 54,000 clones, with around nine tenths found just once. Sequencing used PBMCs. The clonotype was recovered from a woman younger than 35 in good health and CMV-seropositive. This chain connects TRBV6-1 to TRBJ1-5; TRBD1 agrees at 7 bases. The CDR3 spells CASRRNRGADLPQHF. Here the CDR3 DNA reads TGTGCCAGCAGACGGAACAGGGGCGCGGATCTGCCCCAGCATTTT.